The rows below give T cell receptor beta chains drawn from one sample of a study of T cell repertoires in cytomegalovirus infection. In TCRdb, the reads were re-called with MiXCR into one record per CDR3 protein. Among over 450,000 distinct CDR3 sequences listed, over 9% were seen once. Specimen: PBMCs. The receptor source for this set is a human donor in good health (CMV status not recorded). Some clones in this sample may be carry-over from other donors' samples. Each CDR3 is given with its conserved first and last residue. D genes are given only for firm matches. Size values are once, few and many counts, or a class for expanded clones, and some rows have none.

many | TRBJ1-4 | TRBV5-1 | - | TGCGCCAGCAGCCTCGGAGACACTTCTAATGAAAAACTGTTTTTT | CASSLGDTSNEKLFF
few | TRBJ1-3 | TRBV3-1 | TRBD1 | TGTGCCAGCACCGGACAGGGCTTACGGACCACCATATATTTT | CASTGQGLRTTIYF
few | TRBJ1-5 | TRBV15 | - | TGTGCCACCAGCTTCCGCCGGGACAAGTCCCAGCATTTT | CATSFRRDKSQHF
few | TRBJ2-5 | TRBV24-1 | TRBD2 | TGTGCCACCAGTGATCCGCCCAGACTAGCGGGGCAAGAGACCCAGTACTTC | CATSDPPRLAGQETQYF
many | TRBJ2-7 | TRBV10-3 | - | TGTGCCATCAGTGAGTCATGGGGGTTGGGCGAGCAGTACTTC | CAISESWGLGEQYF
- | TRBJ1-2 | TRBV5-1 | - | TGCGCCAGCAGGGTGGACAATTTTGACGATGGCTACACCTTC | CASRVDNFDDGYTF
few | TRBJ2-7 | TRBV28 | - | TGTGCCAGCAGTTTAAGCAGGGAATACGAGCAGTACTTC | CASSLSREYEQYF
many | TRBJ2-7 | TRBV5-1 | - | TGCGCCAGCAGCCTGATCCCGGGGGCAGGTGACTCCTACGAGCAGTACTTC | CASSLIPGAGDSYEQYF
many | TRBJ1-2 | TRBV7-9 | TRBD1 | TGTGCCAGCAGCTTCCTCTGGGACAGGGAAAACTATGGCTACACCTTC | CASSFLWDRENYGYTF
few | TRBJ1-2 | TRBV4-2 | - | TGTGCCAGCAGCCAAGATTTAAAGGCACCAACTAACTATGGCTACACCTTC | CASSQDLKAPTNYGYTF
few | TRBJ2-5 | TRBV20-1 | TRBD2 | TGCAGTGCTAGAGGACCAGCGGGACTGGAGACCCAGTACTTC | CSARGPAGLETQYF